This TCR beta chain stems from a study of cytomegalovirus exposure and HLA in healthy donors. The CDR3 has 16 amino acids. Per germline, CDR1 MGHRA and CDR2 YSYEKL. PCR primers comprised 60 Vbeta and 13 Jbeta primers. Clones were sequenced by immunoSEQ multiplex PCR, and TCRdb holds only the in-frame ones, with some missing. Its table records roughly 70,000 clones. The sequenced sample was PBMCs. The chain couples TRBV4-1 to TRBJ2-5, with TRBD2 matching over 8 bases. The end of the DNA is better explained by TRBJ2-7, so the J call may be wrong. The origin of this receptor is a man between 40 and 49 years old in good health and CMV-seronegative. In DNA, the CDR3 is TGCGCCAGCAGCCAAAGCGGGGGATTAAACTCCTACGAGCAGTACTTC. Translated: CASSQSGGLNSYEQYF.